This TCR beta chain was retrieved from a study of CD8 T cells in Susac syndrome. RNA, at about 0.45 to 1 ug, was reverse transcribed with random hexamers. Multiplex immunoSEQ PCR targeted 54 Vbeta and 13 Jbeta TCR beta segments. TCRdb reanalysed the immunoSEQ multiplex PCR reads using MiXCR and keeps one entry per CDR3 protein. The profile covers approximately 220,000 distinct CDR3 sequences, with approximately 95% appearing a single time and around 0.08% taken by the ten largest. Trimming stripped 7 bases from V and 4 bases from J, with 13 bases between. The CDR3 has 13 residues. What was sequenced was CD4+ T cells from PBMCs. This TCR came from a human donor with multiple sclerosis. The chain couples TRBV12-3 or TRBV12-4 to TRBJ1-1; D unclear. Written as DNA, the CDR3 is TGTGCCAGCACCCCCCAGATGGGCACTGAAGCTTTCTTT. It specifies CASTPQMGTEAFF.